The next 9 T cell receptor beta chains were all read from a single sample in a study of blood T cells in healthy people across ages. Using a J-beta primer mix together with a sample-barcoded 5' primer, a second PCR was run for roughly 7 to 12 cycles. TCRdb passed the 5' RACE reads through MiXCR, listing each CDR3 protein once. This sample yields about 1,500,000 distinct CDR3 sequences, of which approximately 28% are seen a single time; roughly 8% belongs to the top ten. The sample consisted of blood. The source is a woman between 25 and 40 years old in good health.

The chain recombines TRBV12-3 or TRBV12-4 with TRBJ1-1; 11 bases are a match to TRBD1. CDR3 length: 15 amino acids. Germline trimming cut 6 bases from V and 1 base from J; bases unmatched to any gene: 4. The CDR3 DNA is TGTGCCAGCAGCCGGACAGGGGGCGCGAACACTGAAGCTTTCTTT. It translates to CASSRTGGANTEAFF.

Only a few counts were recorded for this clonotype. The chain links TRBV5-5 to TRBJ1-1; 12 bases line up with TRBD1. The germline V gene has CDR1 SGHKS and CDR2 YYEKEE (reference sequence). V lost 2 bases to trimming and J lost 4 bases; unmatched junction nucleotides: 6. The CDR3 extends over 16 amino acids. As DNA, the CDR3 is TGTGCCAGCAGCTTCGGGGACAGGGGGCTGACCACTGAAGCTTTCTTT. Translating it yields CASSFGDRGLTTEAFF.

A few counts support this clonotype. J is TRBJ2-1 and V is TRBV20-1, with TRBD2 matching over 11 bases. This CDR3 spans 15 amino acids. From germline, CDR1 is DFQATT and CDR2 SNEGSKA (reference sequence). V gave up 5 bases and J gave up 5 bases; unmatched junction bases: 8. DNA of the CDR3: TGCAGTGCTGGCAAGGGACTAGCGGTCGACAATGAGCAGTTCTTC. It yields the protein CSAGKGLAVDNEQFF.

This clonotype was observed a few times. This could be a read error, since a much larger clone is one nucleotide away. J is TRBJ2-4 and V is TRBV5-1; 8 bases are shared with TRBD1. This CDR3 is 14 amino acids long. Per germline, CDR1 SGHRS and CDR2 YFSETQ. CDR3 in DNA: TGCGCCAGCAGCTTCGGGCAGGGGGCGAACACTCAGTACTTC. Its translation: CASSFGQGANTQYF.

In this sample, this clonotype turned up a few times. The chain uses TRBV18 and TRBJ2-1, with D possibly matching TRBD2 (6 bases). The CDR3 covers 20 residues. V lost 5 bases and J lost 8, with 34 bases in between. From germline, CDR1 is KGHSH and CDR2 LQKENI. This chain's CDR3 is CASSTLSGGAGQLLRDEQFF. CDR3 bases: TGTGCCAGCTCAACCCTATCCGGGGGAGCAGGGCAACTCCTCCGCGATGAGCAGTTCTTC.

The chain employs TRBV9 and TRBJ2-3; the D is unclear. Germline lookup yields CDR1 SGDLS and CDR2 YYNGEE. With 1 base removed from V and 3 bases from J, the gap between germline ends came to 12 bases. The CDR3 runs 15 residues. CDR3 bases: TGTGCCAGCAGCGTAAGGCAGGTGGGGACAGATACGCAGTATTTT. It codes for CASSVRQVGTDTQYF.

At least ten counts were recorded for this clonotype. The CDR3 protein is CASSQQGPAKNIQYF. CDR3 nucleotide sequence: TGTGCCAGCAGTCAGCAGGGACCAGCCAAAAACATTCAGTACTTC. This sequence joins TRBV7-9 and TRBJ2-4; D is tentatively TRBD1 or TRBD2 (5 bases each). The V gene's germline CDR1 is SEHNR and CDR2 FQNEAQ (reference sequence). The V gene lost 6 bases and the J gene lost 0 bases, with 12 bases spanning the gap. The CDR3 loop spans 15 amino acids.

In this sample, this clonotype turned up a few times. V usage is TRBV25-1 and J usage is TRBJ2-1, with 8 bases identical to TRBD2. CDR1 and CDR2 (germline): MGHDK, SYGVNS. The CDR3 covers 15 residues. The V segment lost 9 bases and the J segment 6 bases; nucleotides outside the gene matches: 13. This CDR3 reads CASGSGREGANEQFF. CDR3 nucleotides: TGTGCCAGTGGATCCGGGAGGGAGGGCGCCAATGAGCAGTTCTTC.

The genes are TRBV18 and TRBJ1-4; tentative D call: TRBD1 (5 bases). The CDR3 length is 13 residues. V dropped 2 bases and J dropped 7 bases, with 8 bases sitting between them. Germline loops: CDR1 KGHSH, CDR2 LQKENI. CDR3 in DNA: TGTGCCAGCTCACCAATCCAGGGTGAAAAACTGTTTTTT. It yields the protein CASSPIQGEKLFF.